This TCR beta chain was recovered during a study of blood T cell repertoires in COVID-19 (dated by TCRdb to about 2020). Study-wide context: The collaborator samples originated in the United States, Italy and Spain and spanned the acute and convalescent phases of COVID-19. Where available, HLA class I and class II types were obtained from metadata supplied by the sample provider rather than from assay-based typing. Subjects who had been exposed to COVID-19, were actively infected with it, or had recovered from it provided the deeply sampled blood TCRbeta repertoires that made up the dataset. The material from the prospective study consisted of cDNA or gDNA derived from T cells, B-cell-depleted T cells, or PBMCs. The samples were drawn from the first 160 participants of the ongoing ImmuneRACE study and from over 950 subjects provided by 6 global collaborators. The sample metadata nearly always contained a de-identified subject ID, COVID-19 status, age in years and sex. The repertoires were made available in a free public database intended to serve as a resource for research on the immune response to SARS-CoV-2. Overall results and qualifications from the work: The amount of clinical and demographic metadata varied by source and participant and was provided uncurated.

Whole blood was collected in K2EDTA tubes by collaborating institutions according to the institutions' own protocols. For TCRbeta analysis, collaborator samples were shipped as frozen whole blood, as isolated PBMCs, or as DNA extracted from either sample type. Of note for this clone: Its binding antigen is unknown. Base qualities are not provided; no much larger clone lies one nucleotide away.

The immunoSEQ Assay, a bias-controlled multiplex PCR, was used to amplify TCRbeta CDR3 regions from genomic DNA. In the authors' own workflow: Nucleated cell counts per sample were estimated from amplification of reference gene primers within the assay. Sequence reads were collapsed and filtered to measure the absolute abundance of every unique TCRbeta CDR3 rearrangement. For each sample, productive Simpson clonality was calculated as the square root of Simpson's diversity index across productive rearrangements. Held by TCRdb, this immuneACCESS table contains in-frame sequences only and omits some clones. Under half of the omission traces to an unresolved V gene where checked; the cause of the rest is unknown. The V and J calls and clone size come from that table; D and trimming were worked out from the DNA. Recorded for this sample are approximately 100,000 clones; around 88% of them occurred a single time. The ten largest account for 3% to 3.5% of the sample.

The junction shows trimming of 1 base on V and 2 bases on J, and the gene matches do not reach 6 bases of it. The CDR3 starts with the cysteine, ends with the phenylalanine, and has 16 residues. The kept DNA is CDR3 alone, 48 bases in frame from the first base. Per the germline V gene, SGHTA is the CDR1 and FQGNSA is the CDR2. The sample comprised peripheral blood. The sequence was collected from a human donor in a cohort sampled during active COVID-19. Recombination connected TRBV7-2 to TRBJ1-2; 8 nucleotides in the junction match TRBD1. The nucleotide sequence is TGTGCCAGCAGCTTAGTGGGGACAGGCCTAAACTATGGCTACACCTTC. The resulting protein is CASSLVGTGLNYGYTF.